This TCR beta chain was found in a study of T-cell memory formation after mild COVID-19. Whole-study results and caveats: Within pre-infection memory, some responding clones were found, suggesting cross-reactive memory joined.

V gave up 6 bases and J gave up 4 bases, with 25 bases separating them. The CDR3 runs 17 residues. TCRdb re-analysed the 5' RACE reads in MiXCR, keeping a single row per CDR3 protein. Among 200,000 or so distinct CDR3 sequences, 16% were seen once, and the ten largest hold under 2.5%. This clonotype was seen many times. Its antigen remains unidentified. What was sequenced was PBMCs or a T cell subset sorted from them (not recorded which). The chain links TRBV12-3 or TRBV12-4 to TRBJ2-7, with D possibly TRBD2 on 6 matching bases. This receptor was taken from an adult woman who had mild COVID-19 (a few samples of this study predate the infection). Cell type and time point are not known. In nucleotides, the CDR3 is TGTGCCAGCAGCCCTACTAGCTTCTCAAGGGTTAGGTACGAGCAGTACTTC. Translated, it gives CASSPTSFSRVRYEQYF.